A single sample is the source of the 22 T cell receptor beta chains below, sequenced in a study of lymphopenia after photon versus proton radiotherapy. The assay was immunoSEQ multiplex PCR, and TCRdb's table has in-frame clones only and misses some. The sample has about 42,000 clones; approximately 82% are singletons. Sequencing was performed on peripheral blood, taken from a patient treated with proton-based radiotherapy. These TCRs come from a woman in her 70s with pancreatic cancer.

This clone appeared a single time. V is TRBV14 and J is TRBJ1-2, with TRBD1 identical over 9 bases. Germline V CDR1 and CDR2: SGHDN, FVKESK. V lost 3 bases to trimming and J lost 2 bases; unmatched junction nucleotides: 10. This CDR3 is built from 17 residues. This CDR3 reads CASSHDRGNWGNYGYTF. DNA for the CDR3: TGTGCCAGCAGCCACGACAGGGGGAATTGGGGAAACTATGGCTACACCTTC.

The chain couples TRBV6-1 to TRBJ1-2; no clear D. The CDR3 length is 13 residues. Germline loops: CDR1 MNHNS, CDR2 SASEGT. The ends were cut back, 6 bases at V and 0 bases at J, with 8 bases in the middle. The CDR3 nucleotides are TGTGCCAGCAGGGATTACACTAACTATGGCTACACCTTC. Translating it yields CASRDYTNYGYTF.

V gene TRBV6-6 combines with J gene TRBJ1-5; TRBD1 agrees at 8 bases. Germline V gene lookup returns CDR1 MNHNY and CDR2 SVGAGI (reference sequence). V lost 5 bases to trimming and J lost 4 bases; unmatched junction nucleotides: 4. The CDR3 is made up of 14 amino acids. The CDR3 here is CASSKQGGNQPQHF. The CDR3 region has the DNA TGTGCCAGCAGTAAACAGGGGGGAAATCAGCCCCAGCATTTT.

Here the CDR3 DNA reads TGTGCCAGCAGCTGGTCCCTGGGAGAGCAGTACTTC. The encoded protein is CASSWSLGEQYF. This chain connects TRBV5-6 to TRBJ2-7; D is unclear. The CDR3 loop spans 12 amino acids. CDR1 is SGHDT, CDR2 YYEEEE, per germline. The germline V and J ends were trimmed by 3 bases and 7 bases, with 11 bases remaining between them.

This chain links TRBV27 with TRBJ2-7; 10 bases align to TRBD1. Germline values: CDR1 MNHEY, CDR2 SMNVEV (reference sequence). This CDR3 is built from 15 residues. The V gene end was trimmed by 5 bases and the J gene end by 2 bases; junction bases not matched to a gene: 6. The DNA for the CDR3 is TGTGCCAGCAGTAAAGGACAGGGGGGTACCTACGAGCAGTACTTC. Translated: CASSKGQGGTYEQYF.

V gene TRBV7-8 combines with J gene TRBJ2-2; D remains unclear. Trimming removed 7 bases from V and 7 bases from J, with 13 bases in between. CDR3 length: 13 residues. Germline CDR1 is SGHVS and CDR2 is FQNEAQ. DNA of the CDR3: TGTGCCAGCAACCGCCCCCCGGGCGGGGAGCTGTTTTTT. Protein sequence: CASNRPPGGELFF.

This clone was seen a single time. The chain combines TRBV6-5 with TRBJ1-4; no definite D call. Germline-derived CDR1 and CDR2 are MNHEY and SVGAGI. CDR3 size: 11 residues. The V end was cut by 5 bases, the J end by 8 bases, with 6 bases between. The CDR3 sequence: CASSPREKLFF. In DNA form, the CDR3 reads TGTGCCAGCAGTCCCCGCGAAAAACTGTTTTTT.

This chain connects TRBV19 to TRBJ2-6; D gene unclear. V was trimmed by 3 bases and J by 0 bases, leaving 9 bases between them. Per germline, CDR1 LNHDA and CDR2 SQIVND (reference sequence). The CDR3 is 16 residues long. CDR3 sequence (DNA): TGTGCCAGTAGTATCATCAGGAGCTCTGGGGCCAACGTCCTGACTTTC. Translating it yields CASSIIRSSGANVLTF.

V usage is TRBV6-6 and J usage is TRBJ1-1; perhaps TRBD1 as D (6 bases). The CDR3 is 12 amino acids. Germline loops: CDR1 MNHNY, CDR2 SVGAGI (reference sequence). The V end lost 4 bases, the J end lost 8 bases, and 11 bases lay between the germline ends. CDR3: CASSSTGMEAFF. The CDR3 DNA reads as TGTGCCAGCAGTTCAACAGGGATGGAAGCTTTCTTT.

The V gene is TRBV27, the J gene TRBJ2-7, with 8 nucleotides matching TRBD1. The J segment lost 3 bases and the V segment lost 2 bases, leaving 3 bases of the junction unmatched. The germline CDR1 and CDR2 sequences are MNHEY and SMNVEV (reference sequence). The CDR3 spans 14 residues. The CDR3 DNA sequence: TGTGCCAGCAGTTTAGGACAGGGTTTCTACGAGCAGTACTTC. Translation: CASSLGQGFYEQYF.

The CDR3 here is CASSVDPGGPINTNYGYTF. As DNA, the CDR3 is TGTGCCAGCAGCGTCGACCCTGGGGGACCAATAAACACAAACTATGGCTACACCTTC. The V call is TRBV9, the J call TRBJ1-2; TRBD1 is a possible D gene (5 bases). The CDR3 totals 19 residues. The V end lost 2 bases, the J end lost 2 bases, and 25 bases lay between the germline ends. CDR1 SGDLS and CDR2 YYNGEE come from the germline V gene.

CDR3 protein: CASSFSHLAGVIYEQFF. DNA of the CDR3: TGTGCCAGCAGTTTCTCCCATCTAGCGGGAGTTATTTATGAGCAGTTCTTC. This chain links TRBV28 with TRBJ2-1; 10 bases line up with TRBD2. The junction had 13 bases not matched to a gene; V was cut back by 3 bases and J by 8 bases. The CDR3 is 17 residues long. Germline lookup yields CDR1 MDHEN and CDR2 SYDVKM.

The chain employs TRBV7-2 and TRBJ2-7; D gene ambiguous. Germline assignment: CDR1 SGHTA and CDR2 FQGNSA. CDR3 length: 13 residues. The ends were cut back, 8 bases at V and 3 bases at J, with 14 bases in the middle. The CDR3 spells CASGRKLDYEQYF. CDR3 bases: TGTGCCAGCGGTCGGAAGCTGGACTACGAGCAGTACTTC.

The V gene is TRBV5-1, the J gene TRBJ2-7, with 12 bases that match TRBD2. From germline, CDR1 is SGHRS and CDR2 YFSETQ. J gave up 4 bases and V 3 bases, and 8 bases lay outside the gene matches. The CDR3 is made up of 16 amino acids. The CDR3 here is CASSSSGTSGYYEQYF. The CDR3 nucleotides read TGCGCCAGCAGCTCCTCCGGGACTAGCGGGTATTACGAGCAGTACTTC.

The chain couples TRBV28 to TRBJ1-4; TRBD1 might be the D (5 bases). Germline-derived CDR1 and CDR2 are MDHEN and SYDVKM. V lost 6 bases and J lost 3, with 14 bases in between. The CDR3 is 15 residues long. The CDR3 loop is CASSHRQTPNEKLFF. The DNA for the CDR3 is TGTGCCAGCAGCCATCGACAGACTCCTAATGAAAAACTGTTTTTT. The full variable domain, completed using reference TRBV28 and TRBJ1-4, is DVKVTQSSRYLVKRTGEKVFLECVQDMDHENMFWYRQDPGLGLRLIYFSYDVKMKEKGDIPEGYSVSREKKERFSLILESASTNQTSMYLCASSHRQTPNEKLFFGSGTQLSVL.

The rearrangement uses TRBV19 and TRBJ2-2; 15 positions match TRBD2. J was trimmed by 5 bases and V by 5 bases; bases with no gene match: 9. CDR1 is LNHDA, CDR2 SQIVND, per germline (reference sequence). The CDR3 sequence is 18 residues long. The CDR3 is CASSLGLAGGRDTGELFF. The CDR3 coding sequence is TGTGCCAGTAGTCTCGGACTAGCGGGAGGGCGGGATACCGGGGAGCTGTTTTTT.

The V gene is TRBV6-5, the J gene TRBJ1-6, with 7 bases fitting TRBD1. V lost 6 bases to trimming and J lost 9 bases; unmatched junction nucleotides: 5. Germline V gene lookup returns CDR1 MNHEY and CDR2 SVGAGI. This CDR3 comprises 13 residues. The CDR3 sequence: CASRETGSSPLHF. In DNA form, the CDR3 reads TGTGCCAGCAGGGAGACAGGGAGTTCACCCCTCCACTTT.

The chain carries TRBV11-3 and TRBJ2-6; D ambiguous. This CDR3 spans 15 amino acids. Germline V gives CDR1 SGHNT, CDR2 YENEEA. The ends were cut back, 4 bases at V and 0 bases at J, with 7 bases in the middle. The CDR3: CASSSLLSGANVLTF. CDR3 DNA sequence: TGTGCCAGCAGCTCTCTCCTCTCTGGGGCCAACGTCCTGACTTTC.

This clone has more than one count but fewer than ten. The CDR3 protein is CASSLTTQETQYF. In DNA, the CDR3 is TGTGCCAGCAGCTTAACCACCCAAGAGACCCAGTACTTC. The rearrangement uses TRBV7-2 and TRBJ2-5, with no clear D. The CDR3 sequence is 13 residues long. The V end lost 2 bases, the J end lost 1 base, and 5 bases lay between the germline ends. In germline, CDR1 is SGHTA, CDR2 FQGNSA.

The chain carries TRBV7-2 and TRBJ2-1, with 9 bases aligning to TRBD2. This CDR3 region has 16 residues. Germline CDR1 reads SGHTA; CDR2 reads FQGNSA. J gave up 2 bases and V 3 bases, and 5 bases lay outside the gene matches. The CDR3, as DNA: TGTGCCAGCAGCTTGATAGCGGGGGTTGCCTACAATGAGCAGTTCTTC. This encodes CASSLIAGVAYNEQFF.

The V gene is TRBV11-1, the J gene TRBJ1-4, with 8 bases identical to TRBD1. This CDR3 is 14 amino acids long. Losses at the gene ends were 6 bases for V and 7 bases for J; bases not matched to a gene: 7. Germline CDR1 SGHAT, CDR2 FQDESV (reference sequence). The CDR3 DNA is TGTGCCAGCAGACCGACCACAGGGGGTGAAAAACTGTTTTTT. Protein sequence: CASRPTTGGEKLFF.

This rearrangement joins TRBV4-2 to TRBJ2-5, with 11 bases matching TRBD2. The CDR3 is 17 residues long. Germline values: CDR1 LGHNA, CDR2 YNFKEQ. Losses at the gene ends were 3 bases for V and 5 bases for J; bases not matched to a gene: 11. This chain's CDR3 is CASSHTLAGEAGETQYF. CDR3 sequence (DNA): TGTGCCAGCAGCCACACACTAGCGGGAGAGGCCGGGGAGACCCAGTACTTC.